The T cell receptor beta chain under discussion was sequenced for a study of blood T cell repertoires in COVID-19 (dated by TCRdb to the early 2020s). Concerning the study at large: Samples covering the acute and convalescent phases of COVID-19 were provided by collaborators in the United States, Italy and Spain. The repertoires were made available in a free public database intended to serve as a resource for research on the immune response to SARS-CoV-2. The samples were drawn from two sources: the first 160 participants of the ongoing ImmuneRACE study, and over 950 subjects contributed by 6 global collaborators. The prospective study material was composed of cDNA or gDNA derived from T cells, B-cell-depleted T cells, or PBMCs. Subjects who had been exposed to COVID-19, were actively infected with it, or had recovered from it provided the deeply sampled blood TCRbeta repertoires that made up the dataset. The sample metadata nearly always contained a de-identified subject ID, COVID-19 status, age in years and sex. HLA class I and class II types, where available, came from metadata supplied by the sample provider rather than from assay-based typing. General findings and caveats noted by the study authors: The amount of clinical and demographic metadata varied by source and participant and was provided uncurated.

This clone has only a few counts. There is no known antigen for this receptor. Per-base qualities were not stored, and no clone one base away is much larger. The CDR3 sequence holds 12 residues, the cysteine and phenylalanine included. Only the CDR3 portion is preserved as DNA: 36 bases, with reading frame beginning at the first base. CDR1 and CDR2, per the germline V gene, are MDHEN and SYDVKM. V is reduced by 8 bases and J by 5 bases, leaving a spacing of 12 bases between them. TCRbeta CDR3 regions were amplified from genomic DNA by means of the immunoSEQ Assay, a bias-controlled multiplex PCR. In the paper's pipeline: Within the assay, amplification of reference gene primers was used to estimate how many nucleated cells each sample contained. To quantify the absolute abundance of each unique TCRbeta CDR3 rearrangement, sequence reads were collapsed and filtered. Productive Simpson clonality was computed per sample as the square root of Simpson's diversity index over productive rearrangements. TCRdb provides this immuneACCESS table in a form limited to in-frame rearrangements. Some clones are lacking; in checked studies, under half of them reflect an unresolved V gene, and why the rest are absent is not known. The DNA gave D and trimming, while V, J and clone size come from that table. Across this sample there are about 200,000 clones, with around 82% seen only once. The ten largest account for more than 4.5% of the sample.

Enrolling through a virtual design, the prospective study's participants ranged in age from about 18 to 89 years and lived across 24 United States geographic areas. In the prospective study, participants were assigned to cohorts based on the clinical history participants reported in a screening survey and a study questionnaire. Mobile phlebotomists in the prospective study collected whole blood, serum and a nasopharyngeal or oropharyngeal swab from every participant. Additional blood draws and questionnaires over an approximately two-month period could optionally be provided by prospective study participants. Before DNA extraction, blood samples from the prospective study were shipped at room temperature or frozen.

The receptor comes from a woman aged 60-70 years with acute COVID-19. Sequenced material: PBMCs or T cells enriched from blood (not recorded which). The chain was built from TRBV28 and TRBJ1-2; no D gene is confidently identified. The nucleotide sequence reads TGTGCCAGCTCTAACGGAGGGTATGGCTACACCTTC. Its protein product is CASSNGGYGYTF.